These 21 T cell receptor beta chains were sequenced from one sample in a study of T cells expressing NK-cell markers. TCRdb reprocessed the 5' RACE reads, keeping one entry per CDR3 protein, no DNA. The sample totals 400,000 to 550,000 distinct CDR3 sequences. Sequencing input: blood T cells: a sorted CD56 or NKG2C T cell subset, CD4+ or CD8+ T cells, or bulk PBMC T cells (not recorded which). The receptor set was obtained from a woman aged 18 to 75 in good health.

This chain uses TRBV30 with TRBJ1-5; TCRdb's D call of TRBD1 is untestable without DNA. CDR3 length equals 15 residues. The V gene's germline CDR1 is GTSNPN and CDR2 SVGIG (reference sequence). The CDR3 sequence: CAWTHQGGTGQPQHF. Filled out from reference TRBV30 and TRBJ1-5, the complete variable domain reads SQTIHQWPATLVQPVGSPLSLECTVEGTSNPNLYWYRQAAGRGLQLLFYSVGIGQISSEVPQNLSASRPQDRQFILSSKKLLLSDSGFYLCAWTHQGGTGQPQHFGDGTRLSIL.

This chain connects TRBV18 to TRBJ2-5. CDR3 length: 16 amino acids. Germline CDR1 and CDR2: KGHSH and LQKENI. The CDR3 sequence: CASSPPTPYPKETQYF. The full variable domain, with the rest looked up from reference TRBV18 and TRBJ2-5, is NAGVMQNPRHLVRRRGQEARLRCSPMKGHSHVYWYRQLPEEGLKFMVYLQKENIIDESGMPKERFSAEFPKEGPSILRIQQVVRGDSAAYFCASSPPTPYPKETQYFGPGTRLLVL.

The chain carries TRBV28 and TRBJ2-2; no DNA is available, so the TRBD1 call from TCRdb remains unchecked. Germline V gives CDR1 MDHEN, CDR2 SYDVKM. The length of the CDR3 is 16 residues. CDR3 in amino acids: CASSFSKTKGAGELFF.

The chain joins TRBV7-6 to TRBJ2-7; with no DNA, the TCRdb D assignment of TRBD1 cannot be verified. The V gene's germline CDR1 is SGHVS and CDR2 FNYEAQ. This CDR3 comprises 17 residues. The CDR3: CASSLRPGATSSYEQYF. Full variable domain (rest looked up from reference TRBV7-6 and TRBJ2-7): GAGVSQSPRYKVTKRGQDVALRCDPISGHVSLYWYRQALGQGPEFLTYFNYEAQQDKSGLPNDRFSAERPEGSISTLTIQRTEQRDSAMYRCASSLRPGATSSYEQYFGPGTRLTVT.

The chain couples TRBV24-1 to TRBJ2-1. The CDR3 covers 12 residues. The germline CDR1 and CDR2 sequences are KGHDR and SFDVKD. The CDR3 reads CATSITDNEQFF.

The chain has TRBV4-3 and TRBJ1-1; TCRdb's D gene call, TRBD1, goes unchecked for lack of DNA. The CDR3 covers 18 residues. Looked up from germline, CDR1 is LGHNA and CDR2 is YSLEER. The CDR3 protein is CASSQDSAGKTANTEAFF.

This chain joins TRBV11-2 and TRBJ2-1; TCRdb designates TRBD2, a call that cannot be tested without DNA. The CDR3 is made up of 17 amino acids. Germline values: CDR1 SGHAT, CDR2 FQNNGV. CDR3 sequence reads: CASSLNLGSGAYNEQFF.

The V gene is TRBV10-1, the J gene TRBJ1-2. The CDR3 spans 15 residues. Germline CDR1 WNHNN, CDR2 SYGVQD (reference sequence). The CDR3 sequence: CASSESTGRGEGYTF.

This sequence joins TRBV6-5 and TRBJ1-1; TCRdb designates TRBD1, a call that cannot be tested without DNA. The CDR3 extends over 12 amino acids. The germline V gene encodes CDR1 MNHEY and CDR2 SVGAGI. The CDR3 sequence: CASSYQQGEAFF.

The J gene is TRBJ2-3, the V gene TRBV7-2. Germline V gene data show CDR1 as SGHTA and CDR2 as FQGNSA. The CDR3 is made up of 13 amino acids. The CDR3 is CASSIRGKDTQYF.

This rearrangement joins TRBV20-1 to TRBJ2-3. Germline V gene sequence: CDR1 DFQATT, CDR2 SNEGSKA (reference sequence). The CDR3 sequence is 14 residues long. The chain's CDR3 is CSAPSDIPTDTQYF.

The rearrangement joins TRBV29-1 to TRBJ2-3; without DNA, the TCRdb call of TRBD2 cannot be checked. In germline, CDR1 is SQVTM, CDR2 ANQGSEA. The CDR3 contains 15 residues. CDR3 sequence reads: CSGTPVGGTTDTQYF.

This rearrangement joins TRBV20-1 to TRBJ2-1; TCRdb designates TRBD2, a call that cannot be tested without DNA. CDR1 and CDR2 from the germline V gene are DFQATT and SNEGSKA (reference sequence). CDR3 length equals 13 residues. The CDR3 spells CSAKLAGSMSWFF.

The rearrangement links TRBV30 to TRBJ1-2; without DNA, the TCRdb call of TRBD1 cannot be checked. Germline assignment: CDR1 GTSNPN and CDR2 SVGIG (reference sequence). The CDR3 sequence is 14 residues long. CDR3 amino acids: CAWSRSGTGDGYTF.

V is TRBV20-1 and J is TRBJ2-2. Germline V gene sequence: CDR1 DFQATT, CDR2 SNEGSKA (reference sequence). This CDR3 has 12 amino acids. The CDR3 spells CSARENTGELFF.

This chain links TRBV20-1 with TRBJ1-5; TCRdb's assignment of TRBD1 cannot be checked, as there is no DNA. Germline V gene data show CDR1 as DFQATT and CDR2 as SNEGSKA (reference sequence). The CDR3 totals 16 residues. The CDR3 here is CSANRDSFWAGQPQHF.

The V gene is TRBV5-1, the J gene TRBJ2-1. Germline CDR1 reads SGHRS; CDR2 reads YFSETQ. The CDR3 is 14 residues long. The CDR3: CASSGDNLRGEQFF.

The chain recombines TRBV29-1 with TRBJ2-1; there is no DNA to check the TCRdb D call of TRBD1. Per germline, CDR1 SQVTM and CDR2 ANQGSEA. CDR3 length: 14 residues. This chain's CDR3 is CSVSQGLSYNEQFF.

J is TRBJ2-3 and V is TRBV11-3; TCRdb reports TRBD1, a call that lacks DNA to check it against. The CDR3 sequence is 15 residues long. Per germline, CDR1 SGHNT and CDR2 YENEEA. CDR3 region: CASICRQGRADTQYF.

CDR3 in amino acids: CASRMSSSGANVLTF. V is TRBV19 and J is TRBJ2-6. The CDR3 has 15 amino acids. The germline gives CDR1 LNHDA, CDR2 SQIVND (reference sequence).

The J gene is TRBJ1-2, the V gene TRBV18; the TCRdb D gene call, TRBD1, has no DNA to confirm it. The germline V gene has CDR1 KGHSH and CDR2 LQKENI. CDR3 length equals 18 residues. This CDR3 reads CASSLPRELRQVRYGYTF.